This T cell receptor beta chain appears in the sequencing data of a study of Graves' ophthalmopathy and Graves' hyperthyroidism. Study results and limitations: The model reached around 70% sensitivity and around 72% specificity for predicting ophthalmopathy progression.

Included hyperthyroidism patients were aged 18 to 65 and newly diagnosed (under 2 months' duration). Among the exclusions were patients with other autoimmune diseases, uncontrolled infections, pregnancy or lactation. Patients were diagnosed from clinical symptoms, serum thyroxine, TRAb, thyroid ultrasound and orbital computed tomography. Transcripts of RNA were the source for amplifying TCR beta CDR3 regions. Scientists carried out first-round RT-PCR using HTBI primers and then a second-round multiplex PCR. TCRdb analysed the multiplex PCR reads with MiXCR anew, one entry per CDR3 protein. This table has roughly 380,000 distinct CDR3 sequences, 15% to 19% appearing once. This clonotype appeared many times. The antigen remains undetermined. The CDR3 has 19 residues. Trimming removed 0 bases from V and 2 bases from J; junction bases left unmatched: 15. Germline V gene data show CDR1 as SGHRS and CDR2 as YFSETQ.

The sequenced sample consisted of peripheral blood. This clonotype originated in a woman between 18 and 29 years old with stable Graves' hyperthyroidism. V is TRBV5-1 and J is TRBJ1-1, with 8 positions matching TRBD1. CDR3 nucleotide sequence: TGCGCCAGCAGCTTGGGGGCCGTTACAGGGGGGCTGTTAAACACTGAAGCTTTCTTT. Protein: CASSLGAVTGGLLNTEAFF.